This T cell receptor (beta chain) was captured by sequencing in a study of T cell repertoires in ileal Crohn's disease. Profiled with immunoSEQ multiplex PCR; TCRdb holds only in-frame clones, not every one. This table has approximately 27,000 clones, about three quarters appearing once. A word on this clone: The same CDR3 also results from other DNA sequences found in this sample.

Trimming left V 2 bases short and J 6 bases short, with 7 bases between. The CDR3 is 13 amino acids. The germline V gene encodes CDR1 LGHNA and CDR2 YSLEER. The gene calls are TRBV4-3 and TRBJ2-2; D is undetermined. The receptor's source is an adult with Crohn's disease. The material sequenced was ileal tissue. The DNA of the CDR3 is TGCGCCAGCAGCCAACGGCTAGCCGGGGAGCTGTTTTTT. Translation gives CASSQRLAGELFF.